The clone carrying this TCR beta chain has only a few counts. Its specificity is unknown. Healthy adults negative for HIV, lacking recent acute infections or vaccinations, served as donors. This entry is derived from a study of shared clonotypes between healthy human individuals. Study-wide results and caveats: Relative to clonotypes present in all four donors, those not shared had lower generation probabilities.

Authors' processing steps: Filtering differed since immunoSEQ provided only junctions, with no quality scores. TCRdb's copy holds only in-frame clones and misses some; the assay was immunoSEQ multiplex PCR. V and J calls and clone size are copied from that table; D and trimming were computed from the DNA. Counted here are 2 million to 3 million clones, roughly 93% occurring once; the ten biggest clones make up approximately 0.36%. CDR1 and CDR2 from the germline V gene are SGHTA and FQGTGA. Trimming took 4 bases from V and 6 from J; bases not matched to a gene: 12. The CDR3 is 16 residues long. V gene TRBV7-3 combines with J gene TRBJ2-1; 7 bases map to TRBD1. This clonotype was sampled from a man aged 18 to 29 in good health. Some clones in this sample may be carry-over from other donors' samples. Sequencing was done on a sample of naive CD4+ T cells from PBMCs. Subset denoted: CD45RA+ positively selected. CDR3 amino acids: CASSSQGLNFRNEQFF. Here the CDR3 DNA reads TGTGCCAGCAGCTCACAGGGGTTGAATTTTCGCAATGAGCAGTTCTTC.